This TCR beta chain stems from a study of neoadjuvant anti-PD-1 for oral cavity cancer. The CDR3 sequence is 14 residues long. CDR1 and CDR2 from the germline V gene are SGHDT and YYEEEE. With 5 bases clipped from V and 5 bases from J, the junction kept 7 bases outside the gene matches. Time point defined: after neoadjuvant nivolumab, at surgical resection. Profiled with immunoSEQ multiplex PCR; TCRdb holds only in-frame clones, not every one. The profile covers 10,000 to 15,000 clones, with roughly 70% appearing a single time and roughly 2.6% taken by the ten largest. The sequenced sample was PBMCs, obtained after nivolumab (anti-PD-1) treatment. The V call is TRBV5-6, the J call TRBJ1-2; TRBD1 matches at 9 bases. This TCR was sampled from a person aged 35-80 years with oral cavity squamous cell carcinoma. Here the CDR3 DNA reads TGTGCCAGCAGTAAGGGACAGGGTTTGTATGGCTACACCTTC. Its protein is CASSKGQGLYGYTF. Looking up the rest from reference TRBV5-6 and TRBJ1-2 gives the full variable domain: DAGVTQSPTHLIKTRGQQVTLRCSPKSGHDTVSWYQQALGQGPQFIFQYYEEEERQRGNFPDRFSGHQFPNYSSELNVNALLLGDSALYLCASSKGQGLYGYTFGSGTRLTVV.